This T cell receptor (beta chain) originates from a study of identical twins. General study points: While abundant cord blood beta clonotypes carried fewer insertions, memory repertoires showed no such pattern. The conclusions drew on cross-sectional statistical analysis instead of tracking the same donors.

V was pared by 3 bases and J by 1 base, with 12 bases between. CDR1 and CDR2 from the germline V gene are DFQATT and SNEGSKA (reference sequence). There are 14 residues in the CDR3. Only a few counts were recorded for this clonotype. Its matching antigen is unknown. Template switching added a universal primer site; cDNA carried unique molecular identifiers. MiXCR, run by TCRdb on the 5' RACE reads, gives a single entry per CDR3 protein. Found here are around 690,000 distinct CDR3 sequences, around 21% of them singletons; the top ten hold roughly 4.3%. This same sample was also part of a study on T cells expressing NK-cell markers.

The material sequenced was PBMCs. The source of this sequence is a woman younger than 35 in good health. The chain employs TRBV20-1 and TRBJ1-1; perhaps TRBD1 as D (5 bases). CDR3 sequence: CSARGWGRNTEAFF. CDR3 nucleotide sequence: TGCAGTGCTAGGGGATGGGGCCGGAACACTGAAGCTTTCTTT.